The 27 T cell receptor beta chains reported below all come from one sample, sequenced in a study of cytomegalovirus exposure and HLA in healthy donors. PCR primers comprised 60 Vbeta and 13 Jbeta primers. Generated by immunoSEQ multiplex PCR, the TCRdb table keeps only in-frame clones and is missing some. This table holds 170,000 or so clones, about three quarters found once. Specimen: PBMCs. Receptor source: a woman in her 30s in good health and CMV-seropositive.

This sequence joins TRBV19 and TRBJ2-7; TRBD1 aligns across 9 bases. Germline CDR1 LNHDA, CDR2 SQIVND (reference sequence). V gave up 5 bases and J gave up 3 bases; unmatched junction bases: 8. The CDR3 spans 15 residues. CDR3 DNA: TGTGCCAGTAGTTTGACAGGGGGGAGCCTCTACGAGCAGTACTTC. Translating gives CASSLTGGSLYEQYF.

V gene TRBV5-6 combines with J gene TRBJ2-1; 7 bases are a match to TRBD2. The CDR3 consists of 17 residues. V was clipped by 0 bases and J by 4 bases; unmatched bases: 10. Germline CDR1 is SGHDT and CDR2 is YYEEEE. The CDR3 nucleotides are TGTGCCAGCAGCTTGGTGTCGGGGGGAACCCCTTACAATGAGCAGTTCTTC. Its translation is CASSLVSGGTPYNEQFF.

V is TRBV11-3 and J is TRBJ2-7; 9 nucleotides align to TRBD1. Germline CDR1 reads SGHNT; CDR2 reads YENEEA. After removal of 8 bases from V and 2 bases from J, the junction contained 4 bases not matched to a gene. The CDR3 covers 13 residues. CDR3 DNA: TGTGCCAGCGGGGACAGGGATCCCTACGAGCAGTACTTC. As protein: CASGDRDPYEQYF.

The J gene is TRBJ1-4, the V gene TRBV18; D gene unclear. The CDR3 has 13 residues. Trimming pared 2 bases from V and 8 bases from J, leaving 9 bases between. Germline V gives CDR1 KGHSH, CDR2 LQKENI. The CDR3 DNA is TGTGCCAGCTCACCAGGGCCGAGCGAAAAACTGTTTTTT. Translated, it gives CASSPGPSEKLFF.

The CDR3, as DNA: TGTGCCAGCGGGACAGGGTTCAGAGAGCAGTACTTC. This codes for CASGTGFREQYF. The chain links TRBV28 to TRBJ2-7, with 9 bases lining up with TRBD1. From germline, CDR1 is MDHEN and CDR2 SYDVKM. The CDR3 contains 12 residues. V was clipped by 8 bases and J by 7 bases; unmatched bases: 6.

This clone was seen a handful of times. J is TRBJ1-2 and V is TRBV28, with D uncertain. The V gene lost 4 bases and the J gene lost 6 bases, with 12 bases spanning the gap. Per the germline V gene, CDR1 is MDHEN and CDR2 is SYDVKM. This CDR3 region has 13 residues. Here the CDR3 DNA reads TGTGCCAGCAGTTCAGACACCGCCCATGGCTACACCTTC. Amino acid sequence: CASSSDTAHGYTF.

The sample holds a few counts of this clone. The chain is built from TRBV7-9 and TRBJ1-5; 9 positions match TRBD1. CDR3 length: 15 amino acids. Per germline, CDR1 SEHNR and CDR2 FQNEAQ (reference sequence). Unmatched junction bases numbered 8, after V lost 6 bases and J lost 5 bases. Here the CDR3 DNA reads TGTGCCAGCAGACCTCTTGACAGGGGGGATCAGCCCCAGCATTTT. Amino acid sequence: CASRPLDRGDQPQHF.

V and J are TRBV4-3 and TRBJ2-1, with TRBD2 identical over 10 bases. V lost 1 base and J lost 8; bases outside the gene matches: 14. The CDR3 is 18 amino acids. Per the germline V gene, CDR1 is LGHNA and CDR2 is YSLEER. CDR3 nucleotide sequence: TGCGCCAGCAGCCAAGCTGGGACTCTAGCGGGAGAAGCTGATGAGCAGTTCTTC. Protein: CASSQAGTLAGEADEQFF.

The chain has TRBV6-6 and TRBJ1-1; D is perhaps TRBD1 (5 bases). Between the trimmed V and J ends, which lost 4 bases and 4 bases, there was a span of 13 bases. Looked up from germline, CDR1 is MNHNY and CDR2 is SVGAGI (reference sequence). The CDR3 totals 14 residues. As DNA, the CDR3 is TGTGCCAGCAGTTCCAGGGTGGTTGGCACTGAAGCTTTCTTT. As protein: CASSSRVVGTEAFF.

The V call is TRBV6-5, the J call TRBJ1-1, with unresolved D. The CDR3 has 14 residues. Trimming took off 7 bases at V and 5 bases at J, with 17 bases between the two ends. The germline V gene has CDR1 MNHEY and CDR2 SVGAGI. The CDR3: CASTTPGGRTEAFF. The CDR3 DNA follows: TGTGCCAGCACCACCCCCGGCGGGAGAACTGAAGCTTTCTTT.

The V and J genes are TRBV6-6 and TRBJ1-4; D is perhaps TRBD1 (6 bases). CDR1 and CDR2 from the germline V gene are MNHNY and SVGAGI (reference sequence). V was shortened by 4 bases and J by 5 bases, with 8 bases between the two germline ends. The CDR3 totals 13 residues. In DNA form, the CDR3 reads TGTGCCAGCAGTTTACAGGGAAATGAAAAACTGTTTTTT. It is translated as CASSLQGNEKLFF.

J is TRBJ1-2 and V is TRBV27; 8 nucleotides align to TRBD1. Germline assignment: CDR1 MNHEY and CDR2 SMNVEV (reference sequence). This CDR3 has 14 residues. Trimming at V came to 3 bases and at J to 4 bases, leaving 4 bases not matched to a gene. CDR3 sequence: CASSFGQGGYGYTF. CDR3 DNA: TGTGCCAGCAGTTTCGGACAGGGTGGCTATGGCTACACCTTC.

This clone was recorded once. This chain connects TRBV14 to TRBJ2-1; no clear D. Trimming left V 6 bases short and J 0 bases short, with 18 bases between. Germline-derived CDR1 and CDR2 are SGHDN and FVKESK. The length of the CDR3 is 17 residues. CDR3 DNA: TGTGCCAGCAGTCATAGACTGACTCATAGCTCCTACAATGAGCAGTTCTTC. Its translation is CASSHRLTHSSYNEQFF.

The rearrangement joins TRBV13 to TRBJ2-5, with 8 bases fitting TRBD2. The end of the DNA is better explained by TRBJ2-7, so the J call may be wrong. The germline V gene encodes CDR1 PRHDT and CDR2 FYEKMQ (reference sequence). The CDR3 consists of 14 residues. Here the CDR3 reads CASNSGTRRYEQYF. CDR3 nucleotides: TGTGCCAGCAACTCCGGGACTAGAAGGTACGAGCAGTACTTC.

CDR3 loop: CASSLGADRALETQYF. The CDR3 coding sequence is TGTGCCAGCAGCCTGGGGGCGGACAGGGCCTTAGAGACCCAGTACTTC. This rearrangement joins TRBV9 to TRBJ2-5, with 8 bases lining up with TRBD1. The trim removed 4 bases at V and 4 bases at J, leaving 12 bases unmatched. This CDR3 region has 16 residues. Germline V gene sequence: CDR1 SGDLS, CDR2 YYNGEE.

There are a few counts of this clone. The genes are TRBV4-1 and TRBJ2-1, with TRBD2 identical over 7 bases. V trimming: 0 bases; J trimming: 8 bases; junction bases outside the gene matches: 16. The length of the CDR3 is 18 residues. Germline V gene data show CDR1 as MGHRA and CDR2 as YSYEKL. The CDR3 nucleotides are TGCGCCAGCAGCCAAGATTTACAAACTTGGGCGGGAGATTATGAGCAGTTCTTC. It is translated as CASSQDLQTWAGDYEQFF.

The rearrangement links TRBV19 to TRBJ1-5, with D perhaps matching TRBD1 (5 bases). Trimming shortened V by 1 base and J by 1 base, and 5 bases separated the two germline ends. CDR1 is LNHDA, CDR2 SQIVND, per germline (reference sequence). This CDR3 comprises 14 residues. CDR3 loop: CASSIGQSNQPQHF. CDR3 nucleotides: TGTGCCAGTAGTATAGGACAGAGCAATCAGCCCCAGCATTTT.

V and J are TRBV19 and TRBJ2-7; tentative D call: TRBD2 (6 bases). The germline gives CDR1 LNHDA, CDR2 SQIVND (reference sequence). This CDR3 has 16 residues. Trimming removed 4 bases at V and 3 bases at J, with 19 bases between. CDR3 amino acids: CASSTRDSPFLYEQYF. In DNA form, the CDR3 reads TGTGCCAGTAGTACCCGGGACTCCCCATTTCTCTACGAGCAGTACTTC.

V is TRBV28 and J is TRBJ2-5; D is unresolved. The CDR3 is made up of 15 amino acids. Germline V gene data show CDR1 as MDHEN and CDR2 as SYDVKM. Trimming took off 2 bases at V and 0 bases at J, with 10 bases between the two ends. The DNA of the CDR3 is TGTGCCAGCAGTTTACCTAAACAGCACCAAGAGACCCAGTACTTC. Translating gives CASSLPKQHQETQYF.

The rearrangement joins TRBV30 to TRBJ1-1; D call uncertain. The germline V gene encodes CDR1 GTSNPN and CDR2 SVGIG (reference sequence). This CDR3 is 12 amino acids long. V was trimmed by 2 bases and J by 1 base, leaving 5 bases between them. The CDR3 loop reads CAWSRRNTEAFF. The CDR3, as DNA: TGTGCCTGGAGTCGGAGGAACACTGAAGCTTTCTTT.

This chain uses TRBV9 with TRBJ2-3; TRBD2 aligns across 8 bases. V lost 4 bases and J lost 0; bases outside the gene matches: 4. Germline values: CDR1 SGDLS, CDR2 YYNGEE. This CDR3 comprises 15 residues. Written as DNA, the CDR3 is TGTGCCAGCAGCCAAACTAGCGGTAGCACAGATACGCAGTATTTT. Amino acid sequence: CASSQTSGSTDTQYF.

This rearrangement joins TRBV6-5 to TRBJ2-2; a weak D match, TRBD2 (5 bases). There are 14 residues in the CDR3. Germline V gene data show CDR1 as MNHEY and CDR2 as SVGAGI. V was clipped by 0 bases and J by 5 bases, with 7 bases between them. CDR3 loop: CASSYSGVTGELFF. CDR3 nucleotides: TGTGCCAGCAGTTACTCCGGGGTTACCGGGGAGCTGTTTTTT.

The CDR3 sequence is CASSLGLENEQFF. DNA of the CDR3: TGTGCCAGCAGTTTGGGGCTAGAAAATGAGCAGTTCTTC. The chain is built from TRBV28 and TRBJ2-1; D may be TRBD1 (5 bases). The CDR3 has 13 residues. V was clipped by 3 bases and J by 7 bases, with 10 bases between them. Germline lookup yields CDR1 MDHEN and CDR2 SYDVKM.

This clone has a handful of counts. This rearrangement joins TRBV5-6 to TRBJ2-7; tentatively, D is TRBD1 (5 bases). Trimming stripped 4 bases from V and 2 bases from J, with 10 bases between. The CDR3 runs to 13 residues. CDR1 SGHDT and CDR2 YYEEEE come from the germline V gene. The DNA of the CDR3 is TGTGCCAGCAGCGCAGGGTTTACCTACGAGCAGTACTTC. This translates into CASSAGFTYEQYF.

The chain combines TRBV4-3 with TRBJ2-7; weak D call: TRBD1 (6 bases). The CDR3 sequence is 15 residues long. The V and J ends lost 0 bases and 6 bases respectively, with 15 bases between them. CDR1 is LGHNA, CDR2 YSLEER, per germline. The CDR3 DNA reads TGCGCCAGCAGCCAAGATCCGACAGGACTGGGCGAGCAGTACTTC. Protein: CASSQDPTGLGEQYF.

The V gene is TRBV11-3, the J gene TRBJ1-1; D unresolved. CDR3 length equals 15 residues. Germline CDR1 is SGHNT and CDR2 is YENEEA. The germline V and J ends were trimmed by 1 base and 0 bases, with 9 bases remaining between them. CDR3 nucleotides: TGTGCCAGCAGCTTAGGTACAACTATGAACACTGAAGCTTTCTTT. Amino acids: CASSLGTTMNTEAFF.

The J gene is TRBJ1-1, the V gene TRBV5-1; a weak D match, TRBD1 (5 bases). CDR1 SGHRS and CDR2 YFSETQ come from the germline V gene. Trimming removed 4 bases at V and 8 bases at J, with 15 bases between. The CDR3 has 13 residues. This CDR3 is CASSVLQDREAFF. CDR3 sequence (DNA): TGCGCCAGCAGCGTACTTCAAGACAGAGAAGCTTTCTTT. The full variable domain, its missing parts supplied by reference TRBV5-1 and TRBJ1-1, is KAGVTQTPRYLIKTRGQQVTLSCSPISGHRSVSWYQQTPGQGLQFLFEYFSETQRNKGNFPGRFSGRQFSNSRSEMNVSTLELGDSALYLCASSVLQDREAFFGQGTRLTVV.